This T cell receptor (beta chain) was identified during a study of T-cell reconstitution after alpha-beta-depleted transplantation in children. CDR1 is SNHLY and CDR2 is FYNNEI in the germline V gene. The CDR3 has 10 amino acids. V lost 10 bases, J lost 3 bases, and 6 bases lay in between. This clonotype was observed many times. Antigen unknown. Study outcomes and limitations: It was newly produced T cells that mostly accounted for T-cell counts and diversity one year after transplant.

The library targeted TCRbeta and was prepared with unique molecular identifiers. MiXCR, applied by TCRdb to the PCR reads, yields one record per CDR3 protein. The sample consists of hundreds of thousands of distinct CDR3 sequences, over 10% of them appearing once. Source: PBMCs, taken before TCRalphabeta/CD19-depleted stem cell transplant. The source is a girl aged 2 to 9 with congenital amegakaryocytic thrombocytopenia, due to receive a stem cell transplant. This chain links TRBV2 with TRBJ1-2; D remains ambiguous. The CDR3 coding sequence is TGTGCCACCTGGGACTATGGCTACACCTTC. Its protein is CATWDYGYTF.